This T cell receptor (beta chain) was recovered during a study of neurological immune-mediated disorders. Time point denoted: longitudinal time-point 2. Germline lookup yields CDR1 SGDLS and CDR2 YYNGEE. CDR3 length equals 14 residues. The ends were cut back, 3 bases at V and 2 bases at J, with 10 bases in the middle. This clonotype was counted ten times or more. From the 5' RACE reads, TCRdb called clonotypes with MiXCR, one entry per CDR3 protein. The sample has over 55,000 distinct CDR3 sequences; around 9.7% are singletons. The rearrangement uses TRBV9 and TRBJ2-3; no definite D call. The origin of this receptor is a young man in good health. Material for sequencing was PBMCs. The CDR3 reads CASSEAPFTDTQYF. The CDR3 nucleotides read TGTGCCAGCAGCGAGGCCCCATTCACAGATACGCAGTATTTT.